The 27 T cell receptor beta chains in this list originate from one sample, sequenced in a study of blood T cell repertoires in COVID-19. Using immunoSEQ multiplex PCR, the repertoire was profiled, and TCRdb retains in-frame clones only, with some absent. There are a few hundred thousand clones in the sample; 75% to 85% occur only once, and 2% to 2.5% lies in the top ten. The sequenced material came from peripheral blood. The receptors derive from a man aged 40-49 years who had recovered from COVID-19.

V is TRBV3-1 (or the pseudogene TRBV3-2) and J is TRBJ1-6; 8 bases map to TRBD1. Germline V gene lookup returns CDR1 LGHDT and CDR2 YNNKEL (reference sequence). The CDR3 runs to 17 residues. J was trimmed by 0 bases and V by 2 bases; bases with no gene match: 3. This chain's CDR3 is CASSQKGQGSYNSPLHF. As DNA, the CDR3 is TGTGCCAGCAGCCAAAAAGGACAGGGCTCCTATAATTCACCCCTCCACTTT.

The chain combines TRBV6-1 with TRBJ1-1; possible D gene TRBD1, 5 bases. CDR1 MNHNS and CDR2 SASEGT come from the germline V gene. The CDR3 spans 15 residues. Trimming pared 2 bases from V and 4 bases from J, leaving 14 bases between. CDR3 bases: TGTGCCAGCAGTGAATCCAGGGTGGGCTCCACTGAAGCTTTCTTT. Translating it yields CASSESRVGSTEAFF.

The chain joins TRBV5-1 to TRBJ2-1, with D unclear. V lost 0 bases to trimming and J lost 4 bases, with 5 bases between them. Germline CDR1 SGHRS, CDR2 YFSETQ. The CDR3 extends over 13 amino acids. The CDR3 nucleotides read TGCGCCAGCAGCTTGGTCGGGTACAATGAGCAGTTCTTC. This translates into CASSLVGYNEQFF.

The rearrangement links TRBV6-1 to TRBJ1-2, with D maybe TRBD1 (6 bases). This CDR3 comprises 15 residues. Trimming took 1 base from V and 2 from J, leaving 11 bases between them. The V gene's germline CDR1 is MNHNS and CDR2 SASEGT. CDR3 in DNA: TGTGCCAGCAGTGAAGTGTGGACAGTCAACTATGGCTACACCTTC. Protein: CASSEVWTVNYGYTF.

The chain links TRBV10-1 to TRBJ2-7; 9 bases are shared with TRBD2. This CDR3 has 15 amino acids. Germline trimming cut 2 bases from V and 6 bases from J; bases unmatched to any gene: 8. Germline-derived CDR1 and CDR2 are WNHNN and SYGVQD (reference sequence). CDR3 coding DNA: TGCGCCAGCAGTGAGCGGTTAGCGGGGGTCTCCGAGCAGTACTTC. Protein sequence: CASSERLAGVSEQYF.

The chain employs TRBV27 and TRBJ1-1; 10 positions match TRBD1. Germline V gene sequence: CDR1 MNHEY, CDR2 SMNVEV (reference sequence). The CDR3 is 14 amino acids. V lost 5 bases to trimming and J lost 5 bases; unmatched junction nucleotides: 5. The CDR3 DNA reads TGTGCCAGCAGTCCGGGACAGGGGAGTACTGAAGCTTTCTTT. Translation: CASSPGQGSTEAFF.

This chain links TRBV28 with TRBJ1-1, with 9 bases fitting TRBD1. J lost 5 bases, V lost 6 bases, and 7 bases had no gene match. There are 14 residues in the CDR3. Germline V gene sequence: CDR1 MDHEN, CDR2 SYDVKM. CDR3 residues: CASSTLTGGTEAFF. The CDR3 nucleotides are TGTGCCAGCAGCACTCTGACAGGGGGAACTGAAGCTTTCTTT.

In DNA form, the CDR3 reads TGTGCCAGCAGCCGGACTAGCGGGACGGAGACCCAGTACTTC. Amino acids: CASSRTSGTETQYF. The chain has TRBV6-2 or TRBV6-3 and TRBJ2-5, with 12 nucleotides matching TRBD2. The germline V gene has CDR1 MNHEY and CDR2 SVGEGT. V dropped 6 bases and J dropped 5; count of bases not matched to a gene: 4. The CDR3 totals 14 residues.

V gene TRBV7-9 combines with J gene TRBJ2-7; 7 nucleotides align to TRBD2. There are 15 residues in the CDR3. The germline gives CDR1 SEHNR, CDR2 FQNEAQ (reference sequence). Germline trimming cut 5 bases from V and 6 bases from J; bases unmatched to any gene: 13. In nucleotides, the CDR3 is TGTGCCAGCAGCCCATACCAGAAAGCGGGATCCGAGCAGTACTTC. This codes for CASSPYQKAGSEQYF.

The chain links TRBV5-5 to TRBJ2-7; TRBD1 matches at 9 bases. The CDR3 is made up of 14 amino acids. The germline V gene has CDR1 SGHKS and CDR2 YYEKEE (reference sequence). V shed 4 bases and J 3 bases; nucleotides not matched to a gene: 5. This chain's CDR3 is CASSPGQGVYEQYF. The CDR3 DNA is TGTGCCAGCAGCCCGGGACAGGGAGTCTACGAGCAGTACTTC.

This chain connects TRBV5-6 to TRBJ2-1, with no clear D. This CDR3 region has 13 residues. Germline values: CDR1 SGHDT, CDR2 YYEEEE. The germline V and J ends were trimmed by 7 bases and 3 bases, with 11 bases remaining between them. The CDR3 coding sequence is TGTGCCAGCCATGGGCAAGACTACAATGAGCAGTTCTTC. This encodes CASHGQDYNEQFF.

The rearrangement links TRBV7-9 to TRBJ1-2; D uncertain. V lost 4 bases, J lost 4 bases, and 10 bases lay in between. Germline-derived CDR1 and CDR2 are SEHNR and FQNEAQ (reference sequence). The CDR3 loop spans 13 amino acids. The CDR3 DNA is TGTGCCAGCAGCTCGCTGGGAGCCTATGGCTACACCTTC. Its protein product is CASSSLGAYGYTF.

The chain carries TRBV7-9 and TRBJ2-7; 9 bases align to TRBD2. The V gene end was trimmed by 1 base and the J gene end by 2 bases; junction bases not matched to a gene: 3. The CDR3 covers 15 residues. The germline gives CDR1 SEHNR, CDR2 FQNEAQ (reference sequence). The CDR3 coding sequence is TGTGCCAGCAGCTTAGACCTAGCGGGACCCTACGAGCAGTACTTC. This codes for CASSLDLAGPYEQYF. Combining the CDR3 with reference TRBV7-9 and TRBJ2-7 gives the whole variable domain DTGVSQNPRHKITKRGQNVTFRCDPISEHNRLYWYRQTLGQGPEFLTYFQNEAQLEKSRLLSDRFSAERPKGSFSTLEIQRTEQGDSAMYLCASSLDLAGPYEQYFGPGTRLTVT.

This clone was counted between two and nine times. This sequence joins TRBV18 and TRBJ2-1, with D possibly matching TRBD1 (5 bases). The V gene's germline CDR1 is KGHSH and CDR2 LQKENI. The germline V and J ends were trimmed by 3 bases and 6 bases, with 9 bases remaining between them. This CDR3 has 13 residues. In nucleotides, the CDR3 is TGTGCCAGCTCACCGAGCCAGGGCAATGAGCAGTTCTTC. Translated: CASSPSQGNEQFF. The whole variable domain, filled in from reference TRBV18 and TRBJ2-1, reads NAGVMQNPRHLVRRRGQEARLRCSPMKGHSHVYWYRQLPEEGLKFMVYLQKENIIDESGMPKERFSAEFPKEGPSILRIQQVVRGDSAAYFCASSPSQGNEQFFGPGTRLTVL.

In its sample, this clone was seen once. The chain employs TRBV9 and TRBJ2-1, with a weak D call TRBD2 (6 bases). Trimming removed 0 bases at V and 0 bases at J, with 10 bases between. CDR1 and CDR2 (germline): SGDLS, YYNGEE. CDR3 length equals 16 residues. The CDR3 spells CASSVDGTPSYNEQFF. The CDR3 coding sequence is TGTGCCAGCAGCGTAGACGGGACTCCCTCCTACAATGAGCAGTTCTTC.

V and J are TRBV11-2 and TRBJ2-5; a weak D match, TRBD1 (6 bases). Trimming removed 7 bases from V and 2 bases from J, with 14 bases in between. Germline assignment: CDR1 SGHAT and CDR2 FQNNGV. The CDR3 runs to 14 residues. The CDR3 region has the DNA TGTGCCAGCACCCCGACAGGCCATCAAGAGACCCAGTACTTC. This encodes CASTPTGHQETQYF. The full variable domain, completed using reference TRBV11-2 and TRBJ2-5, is EAGVAQSPRYKIIEKRQSVAFWCNPISGHATLYWYQQILGQGPKLLIQFQNNGVVDDSQLPKDRFSAERLKGVDSTLKIQPAKLEDSAVYLCASTPTGHQETQYFGPGTRLLVL.

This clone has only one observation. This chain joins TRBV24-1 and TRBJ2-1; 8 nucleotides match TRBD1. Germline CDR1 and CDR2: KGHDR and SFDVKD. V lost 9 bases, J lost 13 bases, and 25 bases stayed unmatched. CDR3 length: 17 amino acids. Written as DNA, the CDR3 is TGTGCCACCGCTTCTGGGACAGGAAGCCCCTCGGGACTGTACCAGTTCTTC. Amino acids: CATASGTGSPSGLYQFF.

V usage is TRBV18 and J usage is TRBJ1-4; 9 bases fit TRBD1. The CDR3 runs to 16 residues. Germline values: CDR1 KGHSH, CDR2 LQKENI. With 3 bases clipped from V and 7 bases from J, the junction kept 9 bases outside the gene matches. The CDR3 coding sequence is TGTGCCAGCTCACCGAATACAGGGGGCGAATCTGAAAAACTGTTTTTT. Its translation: CASSPNTGGESEKLFF. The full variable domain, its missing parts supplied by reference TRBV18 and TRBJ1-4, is NAGVMQNPRHLVRRRGQEARLRCSPMKGHSHVYWYRQLPEEGLKFMVYLQKENIIDESGMPKERFSAEFPKEGPSILRIQQVVRGDSAAYFCASSPNTGGESEKLFFGSGTQLSVL.

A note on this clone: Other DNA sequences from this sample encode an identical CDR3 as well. The CDR3, as DNA: TGCAGCGCTGGACAGGGGAACACCGGGGAGCTGTTTTTT. Its protein is CSAGQGNTGELFF. V gene TRBV29-1 combines with J gene TRBJ2-2, with 8 bases matching TRBD1. J gave up 1 base and V 7 bases, and 2 bases lay outside the gene matches. This CDR3 is built from 13 residues. Germline assignment: CDR1 SQVTM and CDR2 ANQGSEA.

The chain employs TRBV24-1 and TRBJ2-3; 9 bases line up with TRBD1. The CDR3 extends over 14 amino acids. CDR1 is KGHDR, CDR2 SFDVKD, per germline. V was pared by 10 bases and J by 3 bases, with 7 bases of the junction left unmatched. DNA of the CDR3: TGTGCCACTATTTCCGGGACAGGGACAGATACGCAGTATTTT. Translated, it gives CATISGTGTDTQYF.

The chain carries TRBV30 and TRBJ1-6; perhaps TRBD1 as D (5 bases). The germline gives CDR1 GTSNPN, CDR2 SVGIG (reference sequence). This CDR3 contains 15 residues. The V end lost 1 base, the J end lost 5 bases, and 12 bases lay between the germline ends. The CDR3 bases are TGTGCCTGGAGTGCAGGGATGGCGAATAATTCACCCCTCCACTTT. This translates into CAWSAGMANNSPLHF.

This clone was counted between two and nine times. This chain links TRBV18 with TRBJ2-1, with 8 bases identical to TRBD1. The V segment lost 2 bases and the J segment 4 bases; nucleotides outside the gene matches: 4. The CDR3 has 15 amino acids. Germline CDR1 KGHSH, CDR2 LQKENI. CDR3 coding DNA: TGTGCCAGCTCACCAGGACAGGGTCGATACAATGAGCAGTTCTTC. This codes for CASSPGQGRYNEQFF.

The CDR3, as DNA: TGTGCCAGCAGTTACTCGGGGGGTCTGGGCACTGAAGCTTTCTTT. This codes for CASSYSGGLGTEAFF. This rearrangement joins TRBV6-6 to TRBJ1-1, with D possibly TRBD1 on 5 matching bases. This CDR3 spans 15 amino acids. Germline V gene sequence: CDR1 MNHNY, CDR2 SVGAGI (reference sequence). The ends were cut back, 0 bases at V and 4 bases at J, with 12 bases in the middle.

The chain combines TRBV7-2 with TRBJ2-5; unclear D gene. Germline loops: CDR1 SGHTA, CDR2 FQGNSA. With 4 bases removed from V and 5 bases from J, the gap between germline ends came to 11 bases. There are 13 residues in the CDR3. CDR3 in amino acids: CASSYTFGETQYF. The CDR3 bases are TGTGCCAGCAGCTATACCTTTGGCGAGACCCAGTACTTC.

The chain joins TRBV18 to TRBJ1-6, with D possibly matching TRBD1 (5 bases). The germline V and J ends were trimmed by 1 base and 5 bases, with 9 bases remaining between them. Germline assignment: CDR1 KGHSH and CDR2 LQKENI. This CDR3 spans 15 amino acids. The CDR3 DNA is TGTGCCAGCTCACCACTGACAGATAATAATTCACCCCTCCACTTT. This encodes CASSPLTDNNSPLHF.

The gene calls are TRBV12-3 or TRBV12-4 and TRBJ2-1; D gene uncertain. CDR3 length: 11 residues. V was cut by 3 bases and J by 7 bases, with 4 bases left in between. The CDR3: CASSLTNEQFF. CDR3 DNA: TGTGCCAGCAGTTTGACTAATGAGCAGTTCTTC.

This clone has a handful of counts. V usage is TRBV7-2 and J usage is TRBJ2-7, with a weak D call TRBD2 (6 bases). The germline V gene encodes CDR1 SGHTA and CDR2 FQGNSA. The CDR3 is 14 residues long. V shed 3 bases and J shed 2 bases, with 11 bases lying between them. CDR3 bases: TGTGCCAGCAGCTTGGGGACTCAGACCTACGAGCAGTACTTC. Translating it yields CASSLGTQTYEQYF.